The 29 T cell receptor beta chains below come from one sample, sequenced in a study of blood T cell repertoires in COVID-19. Assay: immunoSEQ multiplex PCR; the TCRdb copy retains only in-frame clones and omits some. The repertoire includes around 58,000 clones, approximately 85% of them detected once, and approximately 4.3% sits in the top ten. The material sequenced was peripheral blood. These receptors all stem from a human donor in a cohort sampled during active COVID-19.

The chain uses TRBV10-1 and TRBJ2-6; tentative D call: TRBD2 (5 bases). This CDR3 is 15 amino acids long. Germline lookup yields CDR1 WNHNN and CDR2 SYGVQD (reference sequence). Trimming shortened V by 6 bases and J by 0 bases, and 9 bases separated the two germline ends. CDR3 residues: CASSDGGSGANVLTF. Written as DNA, the CDR3 is TGCGCCAGCAGCGACGGAGGCTCTGGGGCCAACGTCCTGACTTTC.

V usage is TRBV19 and J usage is TRBJ1-6; TRBD1 agrees at 7 bases. The trim removed 4 bases at V and 4 bases at J, leaving 7 bases unmatched. Germline CDR1 LNHDA, CDR2 SQIVND (reference sequence). The CDR3 extends over 16 amino acids. CDR3 in DNA: TGTGCCAGTAGTAAAAGCGACAGGGTGTATAATTCACCCCTCCACTTT. This encodes CASSKSDRVYNSPLHF.

The gene calls are TRBV6-5 and TRBJ1-2, with a weak D call TRBD1 (6 bases). V was shortened by 10 bases and J by 8 bases, with 20 bases between the two germline ends. The CDR3 spans 13 residues. Germline CDR1 is MNHEY and CDR2 is SVGAGI. CDR3 sequence (DNA): TGTGCCATCCGGGACACCGTATCGGAAGGCTACACCTTC. Protein product: CAIRDTVSEGYTF.

This chain uses TRBV29-1 with TRBJ2-1; TRBD1 matches at 7 bases. The CDR3 contains 14 residues. V shed 4 bases, J shed 8 bases, and the junction held 11 bases outside the gene matches. CDR1 is SQVTM, CDR2 ANQGSEA, per germline. CDR3 sequence (DNA): TGCAGCGTTGCGGCTGACAGGGCCCGCCATGAGCAGTTCTTC. Amino acids: CSVAADRARHEQFF.

CDR3 sequence: CASSLGTTYTGELFF. The DNA of the CDR3 is TGTGCCAGCAGCTTGGGGACAACCTACACCGGGGAGCTGTTTTTT. The rearrangement links TRBV5-4 to TRBJ2-2, with D perhaps matching TRBD1 (5 bases). Germline assignment: CDR1 SGHNT and CDR2 YYREEE (reference sequence). V was trimmed by 0 bases and J by 3 bases, leaving 9 bases between them. The CDR3 has 15 residues. Based on the CDR3 plus reference TRBV5-4 and TRBJ2-2, the full variable domain is ETGVTQSPTHLIKTRGQQVTLRCSSQSGHNTVSWYQQALGQGPQFIFQYYREEENGRGNFPPRFSGLQFPNYSSELNVNALELDDSALYLCASSLGTTYTGELFFGEGSRLTVL.

The rearrangement joins TRBV5-8 to TRBJ2-1, with 7 nucleotides matching TRBD2. The V gene end was trimmed by 0 bases and the J gene end by 7 bases; junction bases not matched to a gene: 10. CDR1 is SGHTS, CDR2 YDEGEE, per germline. This CDR3 comprises 16 residues. CDR3 amino acids: CASSLGGGSGVNEQFF. The CDR3 DNA sequence: TGTGCCAGCAGCTTGGGAGGCGGGAGCGGGGTGAATGAGCAGTTCTTC.

This chain connects TRBV7-2 to TRBJ2-5; weak D call: TRBD1 (5 bases). Trimming removed 1 base from V and 4 bases from J, with 7 bases in between. The CDR3 runs 13 residues. The germline V gene encodes CDR1 SGHTA and CDR2 FQGNSA. In DNA, the CDR3 is TGTGCCAGCAGCTTAGGCAGGGCAGAGACCCAGTACTTC. Its protein product is CASSLGRAETQYF.

The J gene is TRBJ2-1, the V gene TRBV9; D remains ambiguous. V lost 4 bases and J lost 10, with 15 bases in between. The germline gives CDR1 SGDLS, CDR2 YYNGEE. The CDR3 runs 13 residues. As DNA, the CDR3 is TGTGCCAGCAGCCTAGGGTCGCATGAGGAGCAGTTCTTC. Its protein product is CASSLGSHEEQFF.

This chain connects TRBV15 to TRBJ1-1; 8 bases map to TRBD1. V gave up 3 bases and J gave up 6 bases; unmatched junction bases: 3. This CDR3 region has 13 residues. Looked up from germline, CDR1 is LNHNV and CDR2 is YYDKDF (reference sequence). CDR3 nucleotide sequence: TGTGCCACCAGCAGCAACAGGGGGGCTGAAGCTTTCTTT. Its translation is CATSSNRGAEAFF.

This clone was recorded once. The rearrangement uses TRBV6-2 or TRBV6-3 and TRBJ1-2; no clear D. The CDR3 has 12 residues. V dropped 5 bases and J dropped 4 bases, with 8 bases sitting between them. The germline V gene encodes CDR1 MNHEY and CDR2 SVGEGT. The CDR3 is CASSSLSYGYTF. CDR3 bases: TGTGCCAGCAGTAGTTTGAGCTATGGCTACACCTTC.

V and J are TRBV24-1 and TRBJ1-1; the D is unclear. V was pared by 1 base and J by 5 bases, with 7 bases between. Germline V gives CDR1 KGHDR, CDR2 SFDVKD. This CDR3 contains 13 residues. The DNA of the CDR3 is TGTGCCACCAGTGATTTACGGGGTACTGAAGCTTTCTTT. Translation gives CATSDLRGTEAFF.

The chain combines TRBV7-2 with TRBJ2-5, with TRBD2 identical over 13 bases. From germline, CDR1 is SGHTA and CDR2 FQGNSA. The J segment lost 3 bases and the V segment lost 6 bases, leaving 7 bases of the junction unmatched. This CDR3 is 16 amino acids long. The DNA for the CDR3 is TGTGCCAGCAGGGGTTCGACTAGCGGGAGGAAAGAGACCCAGTACTTC. This codes for CASRGSTSGRKETQYF.

The gene calls are TRBV10-3 and TRBJ1-2; D gene unclear. The V and J ends lost 7 bases and 14 bases respectively, with 8 bases between them. Germline V lookup: CDR1 ENHRY, CDR2 SYGVKD. The CDR3 has 8 amino acids. The CDR3: CAITRVTF. CDR3 DNA sequence: TGTGCCATCACGCGGGTGACCTTC.

CDR3 sequence: CASSLVAGGPNQPQHF. The CDR3 nucleotides read TGCGCCAGCAGCTTGGTGGCAGGGGGTCCCAATCAGCCCCAGCATTTT. The chain employs TRBV5-1 and TRBJ1-5, with 7 bases lining up with TRBD1. Per the germline V gene, CDR1 is SGHRS and CDR2 is YFSETQ. The CDR3 is 16 residues long. V dropped 0 bases and J dropped 3; count of bases not matched to a gene: 6.

J is TRBJ1-2 and V is TRBV19; D gene unclear. The germline V gene encodes CDR1 LNHDA and CDR2 SQIVND (reference sequence). Trimming cost V 5 bases and J 8 bases, with 15 bases left between them. This CDR3 is 13 amino acids long. The CDR3 DNA sequence: TGTGCCAGTAGTTCCCCACCTCTAATCGGCTACACCTTC. Residues: CASSSPPLIGYTF. The full variable domain, in which reference TRBV19 and TRBJ1-2 provide the parts outside the CDR3, is DGGITQSPKYLFRKEGQNVTLSCEQNLNHDAMYWYRQDPGQGLRLIYYSQIVNDFQKGDIAEGYSVSREKKESFPLTVTSAQKNPTAFYLCASSSPPLIGYTFGSGTRLTVV.

The chain links TRBV6-1 to TRBJ1-1; no clear D gene. V was shortened by 2 bases and J by 3 bases, with 13 bases between the two germline ends. The CDR3 contains 15 residues. CDR1 and CDR2 from the germline V gene are MNHNS and SASEGT. CDR3 bases: TGTGCCAGCAGTGAACTCGGACTTACATACACTGAAGCTTTCTTT. This gives the protein CASSELGLTYTEAFF.

This clone was observed a few times. The CDR3 reads CASSPHSQETQYF. The CDR3 nucleotides read TGTGCCAGCTCACCCCACTCGCAAGAGACCCAGTACTTC. This rearrangement joins TRBV18 to TRBJ2-5; unclear D gene. Germline V CDR1 and CDR2: KGHSH, LQKENI. The CDR3 loop spans 13 amino acids. V was shortened by 3 bases and J by 2 bases, with 7 bases between the two germline ends.

V and J are TRBV18 and TRBJ1-4; 7 positions agree with TRBD1. Germline assignment: CDR1 KGHSH and CDR2 LQKENI. Unmatched junction bases numbered 8, after V lost 4 bases and J lost 0 bases. This CDR3 has 17 residues. The CDR3 protein is CASSQGAFFATNEKLFF. In DNA, the CDR3 is TGTGCCAGCTCACAGGGGGCCTTCTTTGCAACTAATGAAAAACTGTTTTTT.

The genes are TRBV5-1 and TRBJ1-6, with D maybe TRBD1 (5 bases). This CDR3 contains 15 residues. V lost 0 bases to trimming and J lost 7 bases, with 11 bases between them. CDR1 SGHRS and CDR2 YFSETQ come from the germline V gene. Here the CDR3 DNA reads TGCGCCAGCAGCTTGGAAGGGGTGGAAAATTCACCCCTCCACTTT. Translating gives CASSLEGVENSPLHF.

The rearrangement uses TRBV4-3 and TRBJ1-2; unclear D gene. Trimming stripped 1 base from V and 3 bases from J, with 12 bases between. There are 15 residues in the CDR3. CDR1 is LGHNA and CDR2 is YSLEER in the germline V gene. The CDR3: CASSQGALLDYGYTF. In DNA, the CDR3 is TGCGCCAGCAGCCAAGGGGCCCTTTTGGACTATGGCTACACCTTC.

The chain joins TRBV14 to TRBJ1-4; D not resolved. This CDR3 has 13 residues. V was trimmed by 4 bases and J by 5 bases, leaving 8 bases between them. Germline CDR1 SGHDN, CDR2 FVKESK. The CDR3 is CASSLLRNEKLFF. DNA for the CDR3: TGTGCCAGCAGCCTGCTCCGGAATGAAAAACTGTTTTTT.

The chain joins TRBV27 to TRBJ2-7, with a tentative D call TRBD1 (5 bases). The V and J ends lost 2 bases and 2 bases respectively, with 13 bases between them. Germline V lookup: CDR1 MNHEY, CDR2 SMNVEV (reference sequence). The CDR3 sequence is 15 residues long. CDR3 sequence (DNA): TGTGCCAGCAGTTTACGATGGGCAGGGCCCTACGAGCAGTACTTC. Its translation is CASSLRWAGPYEQYF.

The chain carries TRBV28 and TRBJ2-7; D is perhaps TRBD2 (5 bases). The CDR3 totals 15 residues. V was shortened by 8 bases and J by 5 bases, with 22 bases between the two germline ends. Germline CDR1 and CDR2: MDHEN and SYDVKM. Here the CDR3 reads CASRAGAGRVHEQYF. For the CDR3, the DNA is TGTGCCAGCCGAGCCGGCGCTGGGCGGGTCCACGAGCAGTACTTC.

The chain couples TRBV19 to TRBJ2-5; possible D gene TRBD2, 5 bases. V was trimmed by 2 bases and J by 2 bases, leaving 12 bases between them. The CDR3 runs to 15 residues. Germline values: CDR1 LNHDA, CDR2 SQIVND (reference sequence). The CDR3 nucleotides are TGTGCCAGTAGTATACGGCGGAGCGGACAAGAGACCCAGTACTTC. The encoded protein is CASSIRRSGQETQYF.

The rearrangement joins TRBV30 to TRBJ2-2; 9 positions match TRBD1. The length of the CDR3 is 14 residues. V was pared by 2 bases and J by 5 bases, with 3 bases of the junction left unmatched. Germline V lookup: CDR1 GTSNPN, CDR2 SVGIG (reference sequence). The CDR3 coding sequence is TGTGCCTGGAGTACCGGACAGGGGACCGGGGAGCTGTTTTTT. Translating gives CAWSTGQGTGELFF.

The DNA of the CDR3 is TGCAGCGTTCCTGCTAATTCGAACACTGAAGCTTTCTTT. Protein: CSVPANSNTEAFF. The chain couples TRBV29-1 to TRBJ1-1; no definite D call. CDR1 is SQVTM, CDR2 ANQGSEA, per germline. This CDR3 region has 13 residues. Between the trimmed V and J ends, which lost 5 bases and 1 base, there was a span of 11 bases.

The rearrangement links TRBV21-1 to TRBJ2-7; TRBD1 reflects the table's D call only, with no check against the DNA. TRBV21-1 is classified as a pseudogene. The CDR3 totals 22 residues. This chain's CDR3 is CASSLTQDRGESSGFSPYEQYF. In DNA, the CDR3 is TGTGCCAGCAGCCTAACCCAGGACAGGGGAGAGAGTAGCGGATTTAGCCCCTACGAGCAGTACTTC.

This rearrangement joins TRBV11-2 to TRBJ2-7, with D possibly being TRBD2 (6 bases). The germline V and J ends were trimmed by 3 bases and 3 bases, with 9 bases remaining between them. Germline assignment: CDR1 SGHAT and CDR2 FQNNGV. This CDR3 region has 13 residues. The CDR3 coding sequence is TGTGCCAGCAGCTTGGGACTGGGCTACGAGCAGTACTTC. It specifies CASSLGLGYEQYF.

The chain has TRBV7-2 and TRBJ2-1; 16 bases align to TRBD2. Germline CDR1 is SGHTA and CDR2 is FQGNSA. This CDR3 spans 17 amino acids. Trimming removed 4 bases from V and 5 bases from J; junction bases left unmatched: 5. The CDR3 sequence is CASSSPGLAGGNNEQFF. The CDR3 DNA sequence: TGTGCCAGCAGCTCCCCGGGACTAGCGGGGGGGAACAATGAGCAGTTCTTC.